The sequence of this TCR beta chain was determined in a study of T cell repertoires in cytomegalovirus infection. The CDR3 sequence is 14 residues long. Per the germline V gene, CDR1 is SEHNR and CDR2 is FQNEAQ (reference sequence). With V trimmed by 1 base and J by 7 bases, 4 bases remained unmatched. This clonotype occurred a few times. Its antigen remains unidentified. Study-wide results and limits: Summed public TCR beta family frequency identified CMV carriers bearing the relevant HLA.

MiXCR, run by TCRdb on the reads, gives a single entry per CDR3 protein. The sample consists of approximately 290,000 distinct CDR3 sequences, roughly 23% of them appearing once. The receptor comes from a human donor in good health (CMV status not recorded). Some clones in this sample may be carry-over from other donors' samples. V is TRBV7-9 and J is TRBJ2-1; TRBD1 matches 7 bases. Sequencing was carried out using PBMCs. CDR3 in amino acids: CASSLGQGQNEQFF. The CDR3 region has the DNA TGTGCCAGCAGCTTAGGACAGGGTCAAAATGAGCAGTTCTTC.